This TCR beta chain was sequenced for a study of regulatory T cells in long-lasting Graves disease. Time point: persistent/refractory GD, antithyroid drugs over 5 years with positive TRAb. PBMC RNA served as the TCR library source. CDR3 regions were amplified by Arm-PCR using iRepertoire HTBI primers to build TCR beta libraries. MiXCR, applied by TCRdb to the multiplex PCR reads, yields one record per CDR3 protein. This table has 400,000 to 500,000 distinct CDR3 sequences, under 25% appearing once. CDR1 WSHSY and CDR2 SAAADI come from the germline V gene. The CDR3 contains 18 residues. Unmatched junction bases numbered 18, after V lost 7 bases and J lost 6 bases.

This material consisted of peripheral blood mononuclear cells (PBMCs), taken when the disease was refractory, from a patient treated with antithyroid drugs. The chain is built from TRBV10-2 and TRBJ2-2, with TRBD2 identical over 9 bases. The origin of this receptor is a female donor with Graves disease. DNA for the CDR3: TGCGCCAGCATCCGGGAAATAGCGGGAGTTGGAGACGCCGGGGAGCTGTTTTTT. Encoded protein: CASIREIAGVGDAGELFF.